The 30 T cell receptor beta chains listed next were all sequenced from one sample in a study of T-cell reconstitution after alpha-beta-depleted transplantation in children. Library preparation (for TCRbeta) was performed with unique molecular identifiers. TCRdb processed the PCR reads anew with MiXCR; each CDR3 protein has one entry. The sample lists 200,000 to 250,000 distinct CDR3 sequences, approximately 10% occurring once. The sample consisted of PBMCs from the stem cell graft donor, taken from the stem cell graft. These receptors were collected from a human donor who donated a stem cell graft to a child with acute lymphoblastic leukemia.

The chain links TRBV9 to TRBJ1-3; weak D call: TRBD1 (5 bases). This CDR3 is built from 17 residues. The V and J ends lost 4 bases and 0 bases respectively, with 17 bases between them. CDR1 is SGDLS and CDR2 is YYNGEE in the germline V gene. Written as DNA, the CDR3 is TGTGCCAGCAGCAGGCGGCGGGACGCCAGCTCTGGAAACACCATATATTTT. Its translation is CASSRRRDASSGNTIYF.

This clonotype was counted only a few times. The rearrangement uses TRBV10-3 and TRBJ2-3; 13 bases line up with TRBD2. CDR1 is ENHRY and CDR2 is SYGVKD in the germline V gene. V shed 8 bases, J shed 1 base, and the junction held 6 bases outside the gene matches. The CDR3 has 16 residues. The CDR3 DNA reads TGTGCCATCCAACTAGCGGGGGGGCTCGGCACAGATACGCAGTATTTT. The encoded protein is CAIQLAGGLGTDTQYF.

This clonotype has only a few counts. V and J are TRBV7-7 and TRBJ2-7; D call uncertain. V was trimmed by 0 bases and J by 6 bases, leaving 9 bases between them. This CDR3 region has 13 residues. CDR1 SSHAT and CDR2 FNYEAQ come from the germline V gene (reference sequence). CDR3 residues: CASSLAPSGEQYF. The CDR3 nucleotides read TGTGCCAGCAGCTTAGCTCCCTCGGGCGAGCAGTACTTC.

The table lists this clonotype with many counts. The chain combines TRBV27 with TRBJ1-6; D is perhaps TRBD1 (6 bases). V was clipped by 4 bases and J by 7 bases, with 8 bases between them. Germline assignment: CDR1 MNHEY and CDR2 SMNVEV (reference sequence). The CDR3 totals 13 residues. DNA for the CDR3: TGTGCCAGCAGTTCCGGGGGCAATTCACCCCTCCACTTT. Translating it yields CASSSGGNSPLHF.

The gene calls are TRBV20-1 and TRBJ1-5; D remains ambiguous. Trimming took 3 bases from V and 0 from J, leaving 12 bases between them. Germline V gene lookup returns CDR1 DFQATT and CDR2 SNEGSKA (reference sequence). The CDR3 totals 15 residues. CDR3 in amino acids: CSARGTSPSNQPQHF. CDR3 sequence (DNA): TGCAGTGCTAGGGGCACCTCCCCTAGCAATCAGCCCCAGCATTTT.

In this sample, this clonotype turned up once. The chain links TRBV5-1 to TRBJ1-1; D is uncertain. Germline lookup yields CDR1 SGHRS and CDR2 YFSETQ. The CDR3 runs to 15 residues. V lost 0 bases to trimming and J lost 6 bases, with 15 bases between them. Here the CDR3 reads CASSLAKGGQPEAFF. As DNA, the CDR3 is TGCGCCAGCAGCTTGGCCAAAGGAGGGCAACCTGAAGCTTTCTTT.

The gene calls are TRBV5-1 and TRBJ2-2; tentative D call: TRBD2 (6 bases). This CDR3 comprises 15 residues. CDR1 is SGHRS and CDR2 is YFSETQ in the germline V gene. Trimming left V 0 bases short and J 3 bases short, with 9 bases between. The CDR3 nucleotides are TGCGCCAGCAGCTTGGCCCAGCGGGACACCGGGGAGCTGTTTTTT. This codes for CASSLAQRDTGELFF.

This chain joins TRBV7-9 and TRBJ2-7; possibly TRBD1 for D (5 bases). CDR3 length: 14 amino acids. From germline, CDR1 is SEHNR and CDR2 FQNEAQ (reference sequence). Deletions cut 1 base from V and 2 bases from J, with 9 bases between. Here the CDR3 DNA reads TGTGCCAGCAGCTTAGTCAGGGTCCCCTACGAGCAGTACTTC. It translates to CASSLVRVPYEQYF.

This clonotype was counted only a few times. J is TRBJ2-7 and V is TRBV10-3; D is tentatively TRBD1 or TRBD2 (5 bases each). The germline CDR1 and CDR2 sequences are ENHRY and SYGVKD. The CDR3 covers 14 residues. V lost 7 bases and J 2 bases, leaving 15 bases between the germline ends. The CDR3 here is CAITRDRKAYEQYF. The CDR3 DNA sequence: TGTGCCATCACTAGGGACCGCAAAGCCTACGAGCAGTACTTC.

There are many counts of this clonotype. The chain uses TRBV5-1 and TRBJ1-1, with D unclear. Germline CDR1 SGHRS, CDR2 YFSETQ. Trimming removed 0 bases from V and 0 bases from J, with 6 bases in between. This CDR3 contains 14 residues. CDR3 loop: CASSLGPLNTEAFF. Here the CDR3 DNA reads TGCGCCAGCAGCTTGGGTCCCTTGAACACTGAAGCTTTCTTT.

This clonotype was seen a handful of times. This sequence joins TRBV20-1 and TRBJ2-5; D possibly corresponds to TRBD2 (5 bases). Trimming took off 3 bases at V and 3 bases at J, with 14 bases between the two ends. The CDR3 spans 14 residues. CDR1 is DFQATT and CDR2 is SNEGSKA in the germline V gene (reference sequence). CDR3 in DNA: TGCAGTGCTAGTCGGGGTAAAACTAAAGAGACCCAGTACTTC. Its protein is CSASRGKTKETQYF.

This clonotype was recorded at least ten times. J is TRBJ2-7 and V is TRBV29-1, with TRBD1 matching over 9 bases. This CDR3 has 12 residues. Per germline, CDR1 SQVTM and CDR2 ANQGSEA. J gave up 2 bases and V 6 bases, and 2 bases lay outside the gene matches. CDR3 DNA: TGCAGCGTGGGGGACAGGGCCTACGAGCAGTACTTC. This sequence encodes CSVGDRAYEQYF.

This clonotype was counted many times. CDR3 nucleotide sequence: TGTGCCAGCAGCGAGACAGGGAATTGGGAAAAACTGTTTTTT. Its protein product is CASSETGNWEKLFF. The chain recombines TRBV7-2 with TRBJ1-4, with 7 bases that match TRBD1. V dropped 5 bases and J dropped 8; count of bases not matched to a gene: 8. Germline V gene sequence: CDR1 SGHTA, CDR2 FQGNSA. CDR3 size: 14 residues.

This clonotype was counted ten times or more. The rearrangement links TRBV2 to TRBJ2-2; TRBD1 is a possible D gene (6 bases). The CDR3 runs 14 residues. V gave up 5 bases and J gave up 5 bases, with 12 bases separating them. Germline V gene data show CDR1 as SNHLY and CDR2 as FYNNEI. This CDR3 is CASSPGTPTGELFF. The CDR3 nucleotides are TGTGCCAGCAGTCCCGGGACACCAACCGGGGAGCTGTTTTTT.

This clonotype was picked up many times. The genes are TRBV7-6 and TRBJ2-7, with D perhaps being TRBD1 or TRBD2 (5 bases each). CDR3 length equals 13 residues. Trimming took off 5 bases at V and 5 bases at J, with 13 bases between the two ends. From germline, CDR1 is SGHVS and CDR2 FNYEAQ. The CDR3 protein is CASSQEMGDEQYF. The CDR3 nucleotides are TGTGCCAGCAGCCAGGAAATGGGGGACGAGCAGTACTTC.

This clonotype has a handful of counts. The chain combines TRBV11-2 with TRBJ1-2, with TRBD1 identical over 8 bases. V shed 2 bases and J 0 bases; nucleotides not matched to a gene: 8. Looked up from germline, CDR1 is SGHAT and CDR2 is FQNNGV. CDR3 size: 17 residues. CDR3 region: CASSLNVGQGPNYGYTF. In DNA, the CDR3 is TGTGCCAGCAGCTTAAATGTAGGACAGGGACCTAACTATGGCTACACCTTC.

The chain is built from TRBV30 and TRBJ2-2; no firm D call. CDR1 GTSNPN and CDR2 SVGIG come from the germline V gene (reference sequence). This CDR3 region has 17 residues. V lost 3 bases, J lost 3 bases, and 20 bases lay in between. The CDR3 reads CAWSVLARSVHTGELFF. For the CDR3, the DNA is TGTGCCTGGAGCGTCCTCGCGAGATCTGTACACACCGGGGAGCTGTTTTTT.

J is TRBJ1-5 and V is TRBV12-3 or TRBV12-4; no clear D. The germline V and J ends were trimmed by 3 bases and 0 bases, with 3 bases remaining between them. This CDR3 is 13 amino acids long. CDR3 protein: CASSFSSNQPQHF. The CDR3 DNA reads TGTGCCAGCAGTTTCAGTAGCAATCAGCCCCAGCATTTT.

This clonotype was seen repeatedly, ten times or more. This chain connects TRBV12-3 or TRBV12-4 to TRBJ1-2, with D maybe TRBD1 (5 bases). V lost 8 bases and J 8 bases, leaving 21 bases between the germline ends. The CDR3 is made up of 14 amino acids. CDR3 DNA: TGTGCCAGCCGGGACCACGCGAACTTTCGGGGCTACACCTTC. Translated: CASRDHANFRGYTF.

This clonotype was picked up a small number of times. The chain employs TRBV18 and TRBJ1-2; D not resolved. Germline CDR1 reads KGHSH; CDR2 reads LQKENI. Deletions cut 2 bases from V and 2 bases from J, with 6 bases between. There are 13 residues in the CDR3. The CDR3 loop is CASSPNRNYGYTF. CDR3 nucleotides: TGTGCCAGCTCACCAAACAGAAACTATGGCTACACCTTC. The whole variable domain, remainder taken from reference TRBV18 and TRBJ1-2, is NAGVMQNPRHLVRRRGQEARLRCSPMKGHSHVYWYRQLPEEGLKFMVYLQKENIIDESGMPKERFSAEFPKEGPSILRIQQVVRGDSAAYFCASSPNRNYGYTFGSGTRLTVV.

The chain uses TRBV5-1 and TRBJ1-2; D perhaps matches TRBD1 (6 bases). Germline CDR1 SGHRS, CDR2 YFSETQ. Trimming took 4 bases from V and 5 from J, leaving 24 bases between them. CDR3 length: 17 amino acids. The DNA of the CDR3 is TGCGCCAGCAGCCAACCTGCGGGGGCAGGTTGGCCTTATGGCTACACCTTC. Translated: CASSQPAGAGWPYGYTF.

This clonotype was seen only a few times. This chain uses TRBV19 with TRBJ1-1; no firm D call. The germline V and J ends were trimmed by 3 bases and 0 bases, with 11 bases remaining between them. The CDR3 sequence is 15 residues long. CDR1 and CDR2 (germline): LNHDA, SQIVND (reference sequence). CDR3 protein: CASSIQQTLNTEAFF. The CDR3 nucleotides are TGTGCCAGTAGTATCCAGCAAACTTTGAACACTGAAGCTTTCTTT.

J is TRBJ2-1 and V is TRBV18; D is possibly TRBD2 (6 bases). CDR3 length: 15 residues. The V and J ends lost 6 bases and 5 bases respectively, with 17 bases between them. Per germline, CDR1 KGHSH and CDR2 LQKENI. The CDR3 loop is CASSPGTGGNNEQFF. Here the CDR3 DNA reads TGTGCCAGCTCCCCCGGGACTGGGGGAAACAATGAGCAGTTCTTC.

The sample holds many counts of this clonotype. The chain is built from TRBV10-2 and TRBJ1-5, with D unresolved. Germline-derived CDR1 and CDR2 are WSHSY and SAAADI. This CDR3 contains 12 residues. With 3 bases removed from V and 6 bases from J, the gap between germline ends came to 6 bases. Here the CDR3 DNA reads TGCGCCAGCAGTGAATTCCGTCAGCCCCAGCATTTT. Translated, it gives CASSEFRQPQHF.

This chain connects TRBV11-2 to TRBJ1-5; the D is unclear. The germline gives CDR1 SGHAT, CDR2 FQNNGV. CDR3 length: 13 residues. V lost 1 base and J 5 bases, leaving 6 bases between the germline ends. The DNA of the CDR3 is TGTGCCAGCAGCTTAGCACCAGATCAGCCCCAGCATTTT. Its translation: CASSLAPDQPQHF.

This clonotype was seen more than once but under ten times. Here the CDR3 DNA reads TGTGCCAGCAGCGTAGCGGGAAACACCATATATTTT. This encodes CASSVAGNTIYF. This chain connects TRBV9 to TRBJ1-3, with unresolved D. The CDR3 length is 12 residues. V lost 0 bases and J 4 bases, leaving 2 bases between the germline ends. Germline CDR1 SGDLS, CDR2 YYNGEE.

This clonotype was seen ten or more times. This chain uses TRBV5-1 with TRBJ1-1; the match to TRBD1 covers 8 bases. V gave up 3 bases and J gave up 7 bases; unmatched junction bases: 2. Germline V gene lookup returns CDR1 SGHRS and CDR2 YFSETQ. CDR3 length: 12 residues. CDR3 nucleotide sequence: TGCGCCAGCAGCTGGGGACAGGTTGAAGCTTTCTTT. This gives the protein CASSWGQVEAFF.

Many counts were recorded for this clonotype. The V and J genes are TRBV7-9 and TRBJ2-2; TRBD2 matches 10 bases. V was pared by 6 bases and J by 6 bases, with 7 bases of the junction left unmatched. The CDR3 is 15 amino acids. Germline CDR1 reads SEHNR; CDR2 reads FQNEAQ (reference sequence). The DNA of the CDR3 is TGTGCCAGCAGTCATGCCACTAGCGGGGCCGGGGAGCTGTTTTTT. As protein: CASSHATSGAGELFF.

The sample holds many counts of this clonotype. This chain connects TRBV10-3 to TRBJ2-5; D unresolved. In germline, CDR1 is ENHRY, CDR2 SYGVKD. The V and J ends lost 5 bases and 5 bases respectively, with 12 bases between them. CDR3 length: 13 amino acids. The DNA of the CDR3 is TGTGCCATCAGTCCGGGCGGTGTGGAGACCCAGTACTTC. The encoded protein is CAISPGGVETQYF.

This clonotype was observed at least ten times. This sequence joins TRBV5-1 and TRBJ2-3, with 8 positions matching TRBD1. Germline-derived CDR1 and CDR2 are SGHRS and YFSETQ. This CDR3 region has 16 residues. The trim removed 0 bases at V and 3 bases at J, leaving 6 bases unmatched. For the CDR3, the DNA is TGCGCCAGCAGCTTGGAGGGGTACAGGGGGACAGATACGCAGTATTTT. Translated, it gives CASSLEGYRGTDTQYF. The entire variable domain, with the rest obtained from reference TRBV5-1 and TRBJ2-3, is as follows: KAGVTQTPRYLIKTRGQQVTLSCSPISGHRSVSWYQQTPGQGLQFLFEYFSETQRNKGNFPGRFSGRQFSNSRSEMNVSTLELGDSALYLCASSLEGYRGTDTQYFGPGTRLTVL.